This T cell receptor beta chain was obtained from a study of memory CD4+ T cells and cytomegalovirus serostatus. As to this clone: Its specificity is not known.

Trimming removed 5 bases from V and 8 bases from J, with 12 bases in between. The CDR3 length is 11 residues. The V gene's germline CDR1 is DFQATT and CDR2 SNEGSKA (reference sequence). The sort gate was single viable CD3+CD4+CD8-CD45RO+ cells for memory CD4+ T cells. In the source study's methods: Out-of-frame sequences were removed, leaving around 2,000,000 distinct TCRbeta sequences. TCRdb's table, derived via immunoSEQ multiplex PCR, lists solely in-frame clones and lacks some. D and trimming were read from the DNA, whereas the V and J calls and clone size are those reported in that table. The data contain about 52,000 clones, about 78% of them singletons. Broader study findings: Of 150 to 200 reported CMV TCRbeta sequences, about 70 were found in memory CD4+ repertoires.

Sample: memory CD4+ T cells from blood. This clonotype was obtained from an adult in good health and CMV-seronegative. This chain joins TRBV20-1 and TRBJ1-1; D may be TRBD1 (5 bases). CDR3 residues: CSAGAVGEAFF. The CDR3 DNA follows: TGCAGTGCTGGGGCAGTCGGAGAAGCTTTCTTT.